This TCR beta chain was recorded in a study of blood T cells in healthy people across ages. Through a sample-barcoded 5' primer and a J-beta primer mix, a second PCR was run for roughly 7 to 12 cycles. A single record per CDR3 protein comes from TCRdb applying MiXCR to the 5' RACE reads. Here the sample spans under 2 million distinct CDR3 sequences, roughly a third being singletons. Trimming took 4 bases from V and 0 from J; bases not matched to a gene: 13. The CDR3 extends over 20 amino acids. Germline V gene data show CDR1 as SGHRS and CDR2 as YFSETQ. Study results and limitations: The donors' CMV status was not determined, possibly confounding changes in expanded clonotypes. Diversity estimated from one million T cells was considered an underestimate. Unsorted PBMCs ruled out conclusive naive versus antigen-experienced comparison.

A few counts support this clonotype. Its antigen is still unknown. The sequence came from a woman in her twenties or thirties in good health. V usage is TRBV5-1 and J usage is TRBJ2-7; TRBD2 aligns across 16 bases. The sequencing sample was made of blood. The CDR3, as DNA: TGCGCCAGCAGCGGAGATGGACCGGGACTAGCGGGGGGGGGCTCCTACGAGCAGTACTTC. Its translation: CASSGDGPGLAGGGSYEQYF.